The table lists the clone carrying this TCR beta chain with a count of one. Germline-derived CDR1 and CDR2 are SGHVS and FNYEAQ. J was trimmed by 11 bases and V by 4 bases; bases with no gene match: 10. This CDR3 contains 15 residues. Participants were aged about 18 to 100 years from about two dozen US areas. Categorization into cohorts depended on clinical history that participants reported. What the recovered Cohort 3 donors had was two negative PCRs, clearance, or symptom resolution. The sample is drawn from a study of blood T cell repertoires in COVID-19. Across the whole study: Sources were T cells, B-cell-depleted T cells, or PBMCs; the material itself was cDNA or gDNA.

The assay was immunoSEQ multiplex PCR, and TCRdb's table has in-frame clones only and misses some. The repertoire has about 150,000 clones, approximately 79% of them found once; the top ten carry about 7.2%. The clonotype originates from a man over 45 who had recovered from COVID-19. The sequenced material came from PBMCs or T cells enriched from blood (not recorded which). This rearrangement joins TRBV7-6 to TRBJ1-6; 8 nucleotides align to TRBD1. The chain's CDR3 is CASSSGGQGLAPLHF. CDR3 sequence (DNA): TGTGCCAGCAGCTCCGGAGGACAGGGTTTAGCACCCCTCCACTTT.